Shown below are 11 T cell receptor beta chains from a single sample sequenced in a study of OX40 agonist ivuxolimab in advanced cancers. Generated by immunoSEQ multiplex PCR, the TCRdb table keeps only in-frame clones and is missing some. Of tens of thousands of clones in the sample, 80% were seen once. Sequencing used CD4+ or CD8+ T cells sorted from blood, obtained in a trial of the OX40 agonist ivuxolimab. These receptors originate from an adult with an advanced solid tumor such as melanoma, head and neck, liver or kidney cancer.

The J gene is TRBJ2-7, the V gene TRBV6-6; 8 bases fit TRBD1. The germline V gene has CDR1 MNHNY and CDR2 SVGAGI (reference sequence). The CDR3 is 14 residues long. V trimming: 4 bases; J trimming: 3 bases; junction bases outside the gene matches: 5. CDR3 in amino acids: CASSLDRVNYEQYF. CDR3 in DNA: TGTGCCAGCAGTTTGGACAGGGTAAACTACGAGCAGTACTTC.

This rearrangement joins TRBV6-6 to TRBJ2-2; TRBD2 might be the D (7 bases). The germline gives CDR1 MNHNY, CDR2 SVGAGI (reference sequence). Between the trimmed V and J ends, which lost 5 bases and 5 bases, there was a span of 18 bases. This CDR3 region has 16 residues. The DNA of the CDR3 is TGTGCCAGCAGTAGGGGGGGGCAGGGAGGTACCGGGGAGCTGTTTTTT. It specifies CASSRGGQGGTGELFF.

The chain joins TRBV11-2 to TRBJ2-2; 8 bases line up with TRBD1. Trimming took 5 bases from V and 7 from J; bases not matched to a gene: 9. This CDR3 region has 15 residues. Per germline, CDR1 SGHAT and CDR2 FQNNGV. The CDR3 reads CASSPRQGIGGELFF. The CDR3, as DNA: TGTGCCAGCAGCCCTAGACAGGGGATTGGCGGGGAGCTGTTTTTT.

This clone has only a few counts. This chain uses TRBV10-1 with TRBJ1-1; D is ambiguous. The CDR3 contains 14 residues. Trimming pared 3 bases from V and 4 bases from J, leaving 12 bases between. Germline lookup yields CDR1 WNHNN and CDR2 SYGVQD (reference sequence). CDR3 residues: CASSDRGSGTEAFF. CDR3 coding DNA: TGCGCCAGCAGTGATCGGGGATCAGGCACTGAAGCTTTCTTT.

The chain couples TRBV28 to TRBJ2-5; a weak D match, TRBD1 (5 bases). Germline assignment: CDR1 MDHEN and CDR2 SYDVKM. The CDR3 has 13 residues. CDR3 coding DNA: TGTGCGACAGAAGCAGGCTTTGGGAAGACCCAGTACTTC. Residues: CATEAGFGKTQYF.

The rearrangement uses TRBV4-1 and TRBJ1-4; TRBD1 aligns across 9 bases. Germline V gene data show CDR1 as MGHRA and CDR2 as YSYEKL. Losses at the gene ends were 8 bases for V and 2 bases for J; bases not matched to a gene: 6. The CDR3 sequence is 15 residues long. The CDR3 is CASQRQGGTNEKLFF. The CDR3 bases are TGCGCCAGCCAGCGACAGGGGGGGACTAATGAAAAACTGTTTTTT.

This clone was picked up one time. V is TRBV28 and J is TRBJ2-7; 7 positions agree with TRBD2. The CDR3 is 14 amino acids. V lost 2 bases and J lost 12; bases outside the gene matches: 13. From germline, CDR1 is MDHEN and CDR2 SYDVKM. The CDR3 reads CASSLGSGRAKWYF. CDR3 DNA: TGTGCCAGCAGTTTAGGTAGCGGGCGAGCCAAGTGGTACTTC. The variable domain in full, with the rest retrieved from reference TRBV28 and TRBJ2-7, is DVKVTQSSRYLVKRTGEKVFLECVQDMDHENMFWYRQDPGLGLRLIYFSYDVKMKEKGDIPEGYSVSREKKERFSLILESASTNQTSMYLCASSLGSGRAKWYFGPGTRLTVT.

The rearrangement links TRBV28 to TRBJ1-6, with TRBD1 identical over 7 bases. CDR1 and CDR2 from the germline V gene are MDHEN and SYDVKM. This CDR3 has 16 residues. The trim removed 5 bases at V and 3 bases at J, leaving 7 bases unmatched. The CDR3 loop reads CASSPRQGIYNSPLHF. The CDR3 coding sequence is TGTGCCAGCAGTCCTCGACAGGGCATCTATAATTCACCCCTCCACTTT.

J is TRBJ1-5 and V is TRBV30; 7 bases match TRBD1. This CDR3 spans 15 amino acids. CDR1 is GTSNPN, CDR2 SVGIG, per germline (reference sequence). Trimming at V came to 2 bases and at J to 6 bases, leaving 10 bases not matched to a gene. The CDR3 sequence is CAWSYAGGWGQPQHF. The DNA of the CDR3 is TGTGCCTGGAGTTACGCAGGGGGTTGGGGTCAGCCCCAGCATTTT.

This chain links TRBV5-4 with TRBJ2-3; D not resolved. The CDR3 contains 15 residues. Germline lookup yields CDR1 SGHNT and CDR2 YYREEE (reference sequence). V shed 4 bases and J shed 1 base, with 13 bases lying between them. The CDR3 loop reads CASSPSVGGTDTQYF. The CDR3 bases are TGTGCCAGCAGCCCCAGCGTAGGAGGCACAGATACGCAGTATTTT.

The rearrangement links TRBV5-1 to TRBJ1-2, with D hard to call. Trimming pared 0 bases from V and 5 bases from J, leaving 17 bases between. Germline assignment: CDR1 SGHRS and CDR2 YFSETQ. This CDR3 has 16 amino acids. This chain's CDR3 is CASSLDGRSLGYGYTF. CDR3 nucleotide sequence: TGCGCCAGCAGCTTGGATGGGCGATCGTTGGGGTATGGCTACACCTTC.